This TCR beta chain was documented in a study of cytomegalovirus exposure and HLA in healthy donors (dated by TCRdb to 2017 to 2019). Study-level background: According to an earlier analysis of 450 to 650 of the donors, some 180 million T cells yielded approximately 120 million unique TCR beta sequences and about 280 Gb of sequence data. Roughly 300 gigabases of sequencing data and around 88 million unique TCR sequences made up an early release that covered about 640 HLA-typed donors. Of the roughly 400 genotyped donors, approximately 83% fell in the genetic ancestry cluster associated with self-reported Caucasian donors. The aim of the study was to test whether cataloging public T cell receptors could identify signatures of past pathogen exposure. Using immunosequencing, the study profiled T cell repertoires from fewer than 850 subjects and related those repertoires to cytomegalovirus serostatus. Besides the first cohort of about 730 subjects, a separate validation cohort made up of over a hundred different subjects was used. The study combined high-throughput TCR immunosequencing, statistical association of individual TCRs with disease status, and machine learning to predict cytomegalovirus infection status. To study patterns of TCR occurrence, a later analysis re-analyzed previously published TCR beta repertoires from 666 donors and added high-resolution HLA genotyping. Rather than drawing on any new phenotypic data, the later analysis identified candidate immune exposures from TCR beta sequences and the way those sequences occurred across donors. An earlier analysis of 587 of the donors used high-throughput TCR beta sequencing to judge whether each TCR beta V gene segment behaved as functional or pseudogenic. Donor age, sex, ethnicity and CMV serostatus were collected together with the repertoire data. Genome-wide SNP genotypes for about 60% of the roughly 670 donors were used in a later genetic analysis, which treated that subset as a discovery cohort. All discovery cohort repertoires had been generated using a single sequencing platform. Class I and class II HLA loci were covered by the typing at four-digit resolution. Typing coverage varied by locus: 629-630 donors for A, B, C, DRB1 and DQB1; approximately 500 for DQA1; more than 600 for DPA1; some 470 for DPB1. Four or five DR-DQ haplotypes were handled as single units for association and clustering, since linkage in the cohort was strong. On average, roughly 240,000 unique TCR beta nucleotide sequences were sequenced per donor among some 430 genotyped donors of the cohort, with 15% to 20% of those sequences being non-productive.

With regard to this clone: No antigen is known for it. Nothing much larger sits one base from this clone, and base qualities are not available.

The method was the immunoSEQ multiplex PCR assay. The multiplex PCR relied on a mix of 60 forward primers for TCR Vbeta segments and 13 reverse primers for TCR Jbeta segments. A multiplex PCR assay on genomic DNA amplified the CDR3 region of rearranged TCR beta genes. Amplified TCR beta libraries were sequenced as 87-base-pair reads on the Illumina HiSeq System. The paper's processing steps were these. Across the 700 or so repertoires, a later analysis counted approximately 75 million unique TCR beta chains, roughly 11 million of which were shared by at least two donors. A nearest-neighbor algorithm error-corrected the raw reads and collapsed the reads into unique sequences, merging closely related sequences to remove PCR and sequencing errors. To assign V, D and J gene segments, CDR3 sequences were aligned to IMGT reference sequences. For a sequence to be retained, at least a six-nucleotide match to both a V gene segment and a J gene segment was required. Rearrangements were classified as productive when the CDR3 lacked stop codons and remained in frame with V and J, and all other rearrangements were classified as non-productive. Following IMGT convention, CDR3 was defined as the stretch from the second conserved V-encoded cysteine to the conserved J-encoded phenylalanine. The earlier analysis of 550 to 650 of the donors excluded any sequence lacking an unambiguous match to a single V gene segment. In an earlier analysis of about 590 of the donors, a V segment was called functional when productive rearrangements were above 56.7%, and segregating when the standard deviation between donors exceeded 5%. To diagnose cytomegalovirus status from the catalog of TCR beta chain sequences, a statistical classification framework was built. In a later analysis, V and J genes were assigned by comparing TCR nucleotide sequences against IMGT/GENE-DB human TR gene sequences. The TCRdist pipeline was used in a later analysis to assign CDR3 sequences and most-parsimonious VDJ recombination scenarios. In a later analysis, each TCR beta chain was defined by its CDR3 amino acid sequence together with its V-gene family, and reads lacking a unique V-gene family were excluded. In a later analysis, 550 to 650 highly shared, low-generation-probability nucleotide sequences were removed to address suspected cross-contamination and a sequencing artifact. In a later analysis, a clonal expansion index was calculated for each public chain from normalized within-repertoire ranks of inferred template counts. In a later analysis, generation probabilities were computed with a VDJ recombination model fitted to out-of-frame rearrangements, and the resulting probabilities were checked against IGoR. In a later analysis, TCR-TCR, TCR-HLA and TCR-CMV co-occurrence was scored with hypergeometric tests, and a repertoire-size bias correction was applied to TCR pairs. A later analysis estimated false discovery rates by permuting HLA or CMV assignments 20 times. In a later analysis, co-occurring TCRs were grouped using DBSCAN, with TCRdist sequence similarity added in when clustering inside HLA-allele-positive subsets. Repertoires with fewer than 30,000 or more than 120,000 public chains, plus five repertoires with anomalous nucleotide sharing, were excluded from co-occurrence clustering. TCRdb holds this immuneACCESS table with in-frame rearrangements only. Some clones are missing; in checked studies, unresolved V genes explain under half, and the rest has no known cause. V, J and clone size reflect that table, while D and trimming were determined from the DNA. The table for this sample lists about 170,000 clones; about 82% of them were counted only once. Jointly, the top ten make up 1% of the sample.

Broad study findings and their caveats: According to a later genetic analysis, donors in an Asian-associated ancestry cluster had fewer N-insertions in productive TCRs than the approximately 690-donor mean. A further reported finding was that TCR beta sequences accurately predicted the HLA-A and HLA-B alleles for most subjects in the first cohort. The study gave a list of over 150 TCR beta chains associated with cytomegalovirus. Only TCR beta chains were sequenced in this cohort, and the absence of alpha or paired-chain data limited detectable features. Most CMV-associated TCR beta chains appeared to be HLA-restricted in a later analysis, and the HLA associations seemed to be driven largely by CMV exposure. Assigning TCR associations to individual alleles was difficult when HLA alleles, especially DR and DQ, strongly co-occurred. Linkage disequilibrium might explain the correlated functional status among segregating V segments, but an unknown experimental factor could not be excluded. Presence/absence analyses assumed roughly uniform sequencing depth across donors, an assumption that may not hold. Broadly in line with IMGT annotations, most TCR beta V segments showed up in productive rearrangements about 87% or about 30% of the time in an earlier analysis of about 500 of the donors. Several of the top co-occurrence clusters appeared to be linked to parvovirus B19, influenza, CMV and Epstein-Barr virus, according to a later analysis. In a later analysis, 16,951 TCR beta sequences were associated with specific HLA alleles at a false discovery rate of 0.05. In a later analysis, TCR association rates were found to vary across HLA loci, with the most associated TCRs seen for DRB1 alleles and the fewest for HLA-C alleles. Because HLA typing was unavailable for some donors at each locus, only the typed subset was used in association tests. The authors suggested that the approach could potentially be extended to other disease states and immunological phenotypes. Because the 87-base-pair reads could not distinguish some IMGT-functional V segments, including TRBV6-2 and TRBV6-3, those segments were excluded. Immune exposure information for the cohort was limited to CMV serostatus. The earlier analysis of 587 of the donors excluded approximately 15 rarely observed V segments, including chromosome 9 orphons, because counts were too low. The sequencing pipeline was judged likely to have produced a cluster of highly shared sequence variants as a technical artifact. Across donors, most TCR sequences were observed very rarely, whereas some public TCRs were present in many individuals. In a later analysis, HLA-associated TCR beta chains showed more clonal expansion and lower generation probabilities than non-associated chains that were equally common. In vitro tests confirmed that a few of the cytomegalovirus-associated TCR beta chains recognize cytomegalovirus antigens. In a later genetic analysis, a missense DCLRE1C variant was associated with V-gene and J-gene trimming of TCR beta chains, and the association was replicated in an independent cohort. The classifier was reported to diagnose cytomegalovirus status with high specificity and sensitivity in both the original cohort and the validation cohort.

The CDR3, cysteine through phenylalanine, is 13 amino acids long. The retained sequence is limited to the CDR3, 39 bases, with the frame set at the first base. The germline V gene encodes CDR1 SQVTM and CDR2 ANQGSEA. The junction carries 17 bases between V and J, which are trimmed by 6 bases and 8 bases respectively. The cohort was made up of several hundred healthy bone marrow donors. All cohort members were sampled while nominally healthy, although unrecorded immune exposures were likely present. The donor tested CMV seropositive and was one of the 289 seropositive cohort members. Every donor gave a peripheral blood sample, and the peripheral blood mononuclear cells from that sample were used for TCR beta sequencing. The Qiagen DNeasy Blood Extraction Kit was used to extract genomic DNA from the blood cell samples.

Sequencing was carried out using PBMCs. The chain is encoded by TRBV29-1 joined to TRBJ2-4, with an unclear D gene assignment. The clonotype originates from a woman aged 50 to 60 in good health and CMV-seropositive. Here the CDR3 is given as CSVERRGGDIQYF. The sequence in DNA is TGCAGCGTCGAACGGCGAGGTGGAGACATTCAGTACTTC.